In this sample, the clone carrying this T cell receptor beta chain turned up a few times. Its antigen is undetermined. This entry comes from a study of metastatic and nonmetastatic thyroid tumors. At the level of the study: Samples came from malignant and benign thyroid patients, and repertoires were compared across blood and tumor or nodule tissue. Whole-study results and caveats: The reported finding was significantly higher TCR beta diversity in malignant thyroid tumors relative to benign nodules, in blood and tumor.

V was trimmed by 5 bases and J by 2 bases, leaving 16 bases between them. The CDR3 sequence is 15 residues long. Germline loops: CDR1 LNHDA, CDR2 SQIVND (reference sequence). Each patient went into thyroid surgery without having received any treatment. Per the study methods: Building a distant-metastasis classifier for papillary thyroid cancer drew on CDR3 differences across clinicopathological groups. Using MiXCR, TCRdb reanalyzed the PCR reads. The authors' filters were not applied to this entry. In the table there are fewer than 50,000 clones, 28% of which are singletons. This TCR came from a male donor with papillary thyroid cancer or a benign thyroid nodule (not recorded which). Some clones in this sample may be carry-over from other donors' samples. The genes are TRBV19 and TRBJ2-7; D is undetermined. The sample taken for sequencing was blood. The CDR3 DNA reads TGTGCCAGTAGTCCGGGTAGGGTTTCGACCTACGAGCAGTACTTC. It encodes CASSPGRVSTYEQYF.